This is a list of T cell receptor beta chains from one sample in a study of blood T cell repertoires in COVID-19. Produced via immunoSEQ multiplex PCR; TCRdb's table is partial and in-frame only. The sample lists about 430,000 clones; over 75% were seen once. Source material: PBMCs or T cells enriched from blood (not recorded which). The receptors shown here come from a woman aged 18-29 years who had been exposed to COVID-19. CDR3s include the opening cysteine and the closing phenylalanine or tryptophan. The D gene is left open where the match is weak. Only some rows state a clone size, as once, few, many or a class for expanded clones.

D gene: -; CDR3 length: 12; J gene: TRBJ2-7; V gene: TRBV12-3/TRBV12-4; clone size: -; CDR3 protein: CASSFNRYEQYF; CDR3 DNA: TGTGCCAGCAGTTTCAATAGATACGAGCAGTACTTC
D gene: -; CDR3 length: 17; J gene: TRBJ2-7; V gene: TRBV28; clone size: -; CDR3 protein: CASSSRGGGLPQGEQYF; CDR3 DNA: TGTGCCAGCAGTTCGAGGGGCGGGGGCCTACCCCAGGGCGAGCAGTACTTC
D gene: TRBD1; CDR3 length: 17; J gene: TRBJ1-2; V gene: TRBV28; clone size: -; CDR3 protein: CASSLLAADRGLHGYTF; CDR3 DNA: TGTGCCAGCAGTTTATTAGCCGCGGACAGGGGCCTCCATGGCTACACCTTC
D gene: -; CDR3 length: 13; J gene: TRBJ1-5; V gene: TRBV6-5; clone size: -; CDR3 protein: CASSYSAGGPQHF; CDR3 DNA: TGTGCCAGCAGTTACTCGGCGGGAGGGCCCCAGCATTTT
D gene: TRBD1; CDR3 length: 15; J gene: TRBJ1-1; V gene: TRBV14; clone size: -; CDR3 protein: CASSLPQGMNTEAFF; CDR3 DNA: TGTGCCAGCAGCCTCCCACAGGGGATGAACACTGAAGCTTTCTTT
D gene: -; CDR3 length: 15; J gene: TRBJ1-5; V gene: TRBV18; clone size: few; CDR3 protein: CASSPQELAGQPQHF; CDR3 DNA: TGTGCCAGCTCACCGCAAGAACTGGCGGGTCAGCCCCAGCATTTT
D gene: -; CDR3 length: 16; J gene: TRBJ1-3; V gene: TRBV19; clone size: -; CDR3 protein: CASSPLGGLSGNTIYF; CDR3 DNA: TGTGCCAGTAGCCCCCTTGGAGGCCTCTCTGGAAACACCATATATTTT
D gene: TRBD1; CDR3 length: 16; J gene: TRBJ2-3; V gene: TRBV7-6; clone size: few; CDR3 protein: CASSLGTGQPTDTQYF; CDR3 DNA: TGTGCCAGCAGCTTAGGGACAGGGCAACCCACAGATACGCAGTATTTT
D gene: -; CDR3 length: 16; J gene: TRBJ1-2; V gene: TRBV3-1/TRBV3-2; clone size: -; CDR3 protein: CASSQVRLTLNYGYTF; CDR3 DNA: TGTGCCAGCAGCCAGGTACGCCTGACTCTAAACTATGGCTACACCTTC
D gene: -; CDR3 length: 15; J gene: TRBJ2-1; V gene: TRBV21-1; clone size: -; CDR3 protein: CARLKAGPQYNEQFF; CDR3 DNA: TGTGCCAGACTAAAGGCGGGACCACAATACAATGAGCAGTTCTTC
D gene: -; CDR3 length: 13; J gene: TRBJ1-1; V gene: TRBV5-6; clone size: once; CDR3 protein: CASSSGDGTEAFF; CDR3 DNA: TGTGCCAGCAGTTCAGGGGATGGCACTGAAGCTTTCTTT
D gene: -; CDR3 length: 15; J gene: TRBJ1-1; V gene: TRBV4-3; clone size: -; CDR3 protein: CASSQSTQPNTEAFF; CDR3 DNA: TGCGCCAGCAGCCAATCAACACAGCCGAACACTGAAGCTTTCTTT
D gene: TRBD2; CDR3 length: 19; J gene: TRBJ2-1; V gene: TRBV30; clone size: -; CDR3 protein: CAWSKIAWVAGGKYNEQFF; CDR3 DNA: TGTGCCTGGAGTAAAATCGCCTGGGTAGCGGGGGGTAAATACAATGAGCAGTTCTTC
D gene: -; CDR3 length: 13; J gene: TRBJ2-2; V gene: TRBV5-1; clone size: -; CDR3 protein: CASSPSGIGELFF; CDR3 DNA: TGCGCCAGCAGCCCCTCAGGGATCGGGGAGCTGTTTTTT
D gene: -; CDR3 length: 13; J gene: TRBJ1-1; V gene: TRBV6-5; clone size: -; CDR3 protein: CASSYSADTEAFF; CDR3 DNA: TGTGCCAGCAGTTACTCGGCAGACACTGAAGCTTTCTTT
D gene: TRBD1; CDR3 length: 14; J gene: TRBJ2-7; V gene: TRBV4-2; clone size: -; CDR3 protein: CASSRGDSSYEQYF; CDR3 DNA: TGTGCCAGCAGCAGAGGGGACAGCTCCTACGAGCAGTACTTC
D gene: TRBD1; CDR3 length: 15; J gene: TRBJ1-6; V gene: TRBV19; clone size: once; CDR3 protein: CASSPTGTGSSPLHF; CDR3 DNA: TGTGCCAGTAGTCCCACCGGGACAGGGAGTTCACCCCTCCACTTT
D gene: TRBD2; CDR3 length: 14; J gene: TRBJ2-5; V gene: TRBV9; clone size: -; CDR3 protein: CASSAGGSGGTQYF; CDR3 DNA: TGTGCCAGCAGCGCCGGGGGTAGCGGGGGAACCCAATACTTC
D gene: -; CDR3 length: 17; J gene: TRBJ2-2; V gene: TRBV28; clone size: -; CDR3 protein: CASSPPGTLSNTGELFF; CDR3 DNA: TGTGCCAGCAGTCCCCCCGGGACACTATCGAACACCGGGGAGCTGTTTTTT
D gene: TRBD1; CDR3 length: 13; J gene: TRBJ2-7; V gene: TRBV19; clone size: -; CDR3 protein: CASSSRGLYEQYF; CDR3 DNA: TGTGCCAGTAGTTCCAGGGGGCTCTACGAGCAGTACTTC
D gene: TRBD1; CDR3 length: 18; J gene: TRBJ2-1; V gene: TRBV5-1; clone size: -; CDR3 protein: CASSLALAALGGLNEQFF; CDR3 DNA: TGCGCCAGCAGCTTGGCCTTGGCAGCCCTAGGGGGCCTAAATGAGCAGTTCTTC
D gene: -; CDR3 length: 12; J gene: TRBJ2-7; V gene: TRBV18; clone size: few; CDR3 protein: CASSTVNYEQYF; CDR3 DNA: TGTGCCAGCTCGACAGTTAACTACGAGCAGTACTTC
D gene: -; CDR3 length: 18; J gene: TRBJ2-3; V gene: TRBV4-2; clone size: once; CDR3 protein: CASALNRVHRSSTDTQYF; CDR3 DNA: TGTGCCTCCGCCTTAAACAGGGTGCACCGATCTAGCACAGATACGCAGTATTTT